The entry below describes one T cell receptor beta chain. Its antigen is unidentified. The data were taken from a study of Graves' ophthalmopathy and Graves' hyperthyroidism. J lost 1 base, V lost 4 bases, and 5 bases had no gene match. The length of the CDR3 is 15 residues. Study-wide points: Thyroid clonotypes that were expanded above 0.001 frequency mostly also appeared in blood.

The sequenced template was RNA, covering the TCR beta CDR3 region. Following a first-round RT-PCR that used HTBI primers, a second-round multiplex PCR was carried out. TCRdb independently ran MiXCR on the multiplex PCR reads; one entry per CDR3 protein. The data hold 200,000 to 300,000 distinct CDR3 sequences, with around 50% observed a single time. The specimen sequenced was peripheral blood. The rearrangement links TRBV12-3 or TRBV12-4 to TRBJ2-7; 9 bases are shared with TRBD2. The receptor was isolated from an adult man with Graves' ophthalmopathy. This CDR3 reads CASSSSLAGSYEQYF. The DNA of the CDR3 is TGTGCCAGCAGTTCTTCTCTAGCGGGGTCCTACGAGCAGTACTTC.